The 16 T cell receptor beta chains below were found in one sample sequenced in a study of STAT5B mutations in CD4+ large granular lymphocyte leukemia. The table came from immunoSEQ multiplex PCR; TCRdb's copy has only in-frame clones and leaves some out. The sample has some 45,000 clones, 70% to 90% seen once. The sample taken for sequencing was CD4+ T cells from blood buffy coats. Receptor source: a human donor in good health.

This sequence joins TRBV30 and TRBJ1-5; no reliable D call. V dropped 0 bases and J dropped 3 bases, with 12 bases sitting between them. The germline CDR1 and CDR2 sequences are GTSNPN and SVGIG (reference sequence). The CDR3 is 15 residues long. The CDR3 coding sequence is TGTGCCTGGAGTGTACAGTCGGGTGACAATCAGCCCCAGCATTTT. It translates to CAWSVQSGDNQPQHF.

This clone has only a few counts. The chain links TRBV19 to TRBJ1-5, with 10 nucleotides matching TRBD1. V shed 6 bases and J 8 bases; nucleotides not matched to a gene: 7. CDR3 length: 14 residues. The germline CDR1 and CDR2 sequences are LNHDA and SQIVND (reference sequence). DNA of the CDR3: TGTGCCAGTAGGGATGGACAGGGGGGGAAGCCCCAGCATTTT. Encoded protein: CASRDGQGGKPQHF.

CDR3 loop: CASSLGQETQYF. Written as DNA, the CDR3 is TGCGCCAGCAGCTTGGGGCAAGAGACCCAGTACTTC. The V gene is TRBV5-1, the J gene TRBJ2-5; no firm D call. Germline loops: CDR1 SGHRS, CDR2 YFSETQ. This CDR3 region has 12 residues. The V and J ends lost 0 bases and 2 bases respectively, with 2 bases between them. The full variable domain, in which reference TRBV5-1 and TRBJ2-5 provide the parts outside the CDR3, is KAGVTQTPRYLIKTRGQQVTLSCSPISGHRSVSWYQQTPGQGLQFLFEYFSETQRNKGNFPGRFSGRQFSNSRSEMNVSTLELGDSALYLCASSLGQETQYFGPGTRLLVL.

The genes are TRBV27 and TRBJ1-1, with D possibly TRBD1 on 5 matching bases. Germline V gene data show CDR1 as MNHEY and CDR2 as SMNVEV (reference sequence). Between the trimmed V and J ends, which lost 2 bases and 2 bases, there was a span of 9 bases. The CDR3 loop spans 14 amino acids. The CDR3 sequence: CASSLGAANTEAFF. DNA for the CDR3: TGTGCCAGCAGTTTAGGGGCAGCAAACACTGAAGCTTTCTTT.

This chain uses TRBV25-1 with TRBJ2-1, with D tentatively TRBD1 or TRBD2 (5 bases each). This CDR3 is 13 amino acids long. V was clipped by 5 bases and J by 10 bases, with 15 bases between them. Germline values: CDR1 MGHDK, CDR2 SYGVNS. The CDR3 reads CASSLTGPNEQFF. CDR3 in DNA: TGTGCCAGCAGTCTTACGGGACCAAACGAGCAGTTCTTC.

Written as DNA, the CDR3 is TGTGCCAGCAGCTTGGCCCCAACGACTAGCGGGTTGAACAACAATGAGCAGTTCTTC. It specifies CASSLAPTTSGLNNNEQFF. The chain couples TRBV13 to TRBJ2-1, with TRBD2 matching over 10 bases. Germline-derived CDR1 and CDR2 are PRHDT and FYEKMQ (reference sequence). V lost 3 bases, J lost 5 bases, and 16 bases stayed unmatched. The length of the CDR3 is 19 residues.

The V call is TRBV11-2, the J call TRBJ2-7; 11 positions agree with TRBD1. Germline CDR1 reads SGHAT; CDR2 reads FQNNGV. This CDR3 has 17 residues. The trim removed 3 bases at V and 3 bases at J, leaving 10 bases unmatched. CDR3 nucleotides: TGTGCCAGCAGCTTGGGACAGGGGGAGGCAAAGGGCTACGAGCAGTACTTC. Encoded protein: CASSLGQGEAKGYEQYF.

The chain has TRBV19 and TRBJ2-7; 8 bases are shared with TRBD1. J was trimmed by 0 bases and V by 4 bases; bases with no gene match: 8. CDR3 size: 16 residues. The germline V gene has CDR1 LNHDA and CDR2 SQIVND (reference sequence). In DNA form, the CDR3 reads TGTGCCAGTAGTACCCGGACAGGGACGAGCTCCTACGAGCAGTACTTC. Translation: CASSTRTGTSSYEQYF. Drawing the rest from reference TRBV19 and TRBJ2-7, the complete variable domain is DGGITQSPKYLFRKEGQNVTLSCEQNLNHDAMYWYRQDPGQGLRLIYYSQIVNDFQKGDIAEGYSVSREKKESFPLTVTSAQKNPTAFYLCASSTRTGTSSYEQYFGPGTRLTVT.

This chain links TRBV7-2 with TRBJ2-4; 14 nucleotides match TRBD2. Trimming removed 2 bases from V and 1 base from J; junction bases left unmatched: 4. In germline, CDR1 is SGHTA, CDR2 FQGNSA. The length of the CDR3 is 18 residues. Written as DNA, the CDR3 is TGTGCCAGCAGCTTACCCTGGACTAGCGGGAGGGCCAAAAACATTCAGTACTTC. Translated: CASSLPWTSGRAKNIQYF.

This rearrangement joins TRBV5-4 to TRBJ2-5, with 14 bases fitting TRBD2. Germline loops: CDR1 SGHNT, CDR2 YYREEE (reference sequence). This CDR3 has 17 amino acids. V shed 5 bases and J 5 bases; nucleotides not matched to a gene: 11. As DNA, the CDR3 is TGTGCCAGCAGTGGGGGCGGACTAGCGGGAGGACGGGAGACCCAGTACTTC. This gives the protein CASSGGGLAGGRETQYF.

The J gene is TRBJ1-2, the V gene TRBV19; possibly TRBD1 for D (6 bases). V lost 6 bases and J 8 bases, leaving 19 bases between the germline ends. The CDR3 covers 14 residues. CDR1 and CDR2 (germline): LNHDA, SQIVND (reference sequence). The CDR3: CASSLPGKGGGYTF. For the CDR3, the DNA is TGTGCCAGTAGCCTTCCCGGCAAGGGGGGCGGCTACACCTTC.

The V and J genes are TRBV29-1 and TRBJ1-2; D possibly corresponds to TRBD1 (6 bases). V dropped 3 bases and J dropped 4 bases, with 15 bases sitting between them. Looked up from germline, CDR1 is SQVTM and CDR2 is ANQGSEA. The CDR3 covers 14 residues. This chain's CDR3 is CSVDRQANPYGYTF. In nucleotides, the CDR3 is TGCAGCGTTGACCGACAGGCCAACCCCTATGGCTACACCTTC.

The CDR3 DNA is TGTGCCAGCAGTTATTCCCTCGGGACTCCCCCCTACGAGCAGTACTTC. This codes for CASSYSLGTPPYEQYF. The chain has TRBV6-5 and TRBJ2-7; TRBD2 might be the D (6 bases). V lost 3 bases to trimming and J lost 2 bases, with 17 bases between them. The CDR3 has 16 amino acids. In germline, CDR1 is MNHEY, CDR2 SVGAGI.

The CDR3 spells CASSPKVADTDTQYF. The CDR3 DNA reads as TGCGCCAGCAGCCCGAAGGTAGCGGACACAGATACGCAGTATTTT. V gene TRBV4-1 combines with J gene TRBJ2-3, with a weak D call TRBD2 (6 bases). The CDR3 spans 15 residues. CDR1 and CDR2 (germline): MGHRA, YSYEKL. Trimming took off 4 bases at V and 2 bases at J, with 13 bases between the two ends.

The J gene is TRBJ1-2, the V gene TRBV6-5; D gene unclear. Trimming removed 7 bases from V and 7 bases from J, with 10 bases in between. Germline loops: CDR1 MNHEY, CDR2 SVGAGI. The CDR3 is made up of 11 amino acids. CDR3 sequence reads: CASISGLGYTF. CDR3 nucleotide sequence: TGTGCCAGCATATCCGGGCTTGGCTACACCTTC.

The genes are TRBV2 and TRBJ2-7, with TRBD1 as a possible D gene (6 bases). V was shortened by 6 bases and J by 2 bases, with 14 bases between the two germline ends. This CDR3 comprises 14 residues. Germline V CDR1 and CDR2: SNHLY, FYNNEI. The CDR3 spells CASRYRVGAYEQYF. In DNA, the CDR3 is TGTGCCAGCAGGTACAGGGTGGGGGCCTACGAGCAGTACTTC.